What follows are 14 T cell receptor beta chains derived from one specimen sequenced in a study of technical replicates of blood from a handful of donors. TCRdb's copy holds only in-frame clones and misses some; the assay was immunoSEQ multiplex PCR. The data contain some 62,000 clones, roughly 86% of them singletons. Sequencing used PBMCs. These receptor sequences come from a human donor in good health. Some clones in this sample may be carry-over from other donors' samples.

This sequence joins TRBV27 and TRBJ2-2; D gene unclear. Germline V gene sequence: CDR1 MNHEY, CDR2 SMNVEV (reference sequence). Trimming left V 4 bases short and J 0 bases short, with 3 bases between. The CDR3 runs 13 residues. This CDR3 reads CASSSSNTGELFF. For the CDR3, the DNA is TGTGCCAGCAGTTCGTCGAACACCGGGGAGCTGTTTTTT.

This clone was seen a few times. The chain carries TRBV5-1 and TRBJ2-5; TRBD2 matches at 13 bases. The CDR3 covers 14 residues. V was pared by 4 bases and J by 7 bases, with 4 bases of the junction left unmatched. Germline V gene lookup returns CDR1 SGHRS and CDR2 YFSETQ. The CDR3 DNA reads TGCGCCAGCAGCGGGGGACTAGCGGGGAGGACCCAGTACTTC. Protein product: CASSGGLAGRTQYF.

The chain links TRBV10-1 to TRBJ2-1; D might be TRBD2 (5 bases). V was cut by 8 bases and J by 6 bases, with 11 bases left in between. The CDR3 has 12 residues. The germline V gene encodes CDR1 WNHNN and CDR2 SYGVQD (reference sequence). The CDR3 coding sequence is TGCGCCAGCTTTCTAGCATGCAATGAGCAGTTCTTC. It encodes CASFLACNEQFF.

The chain joins TRBV10-3 to TRBJ2-3, with 7 bases fitting TRBD1. Germline CDR1 ENHRY, CDR2 SYGVKD. V was pared by 10 bases and J by 1 base, with 8 bases of the junction left unmatched. The CDR3 length is 14 residues. In DNA, the CDR3 is TGTGCCAGCTGGGACAGAGGGGGCACAGATACGCAGTATTTT. Amino acid sequence: CASWDRGGTDTQYF.

The chain uses TRBV2 and TRBJ2-7; possible D gene TRBD2, 5 bases. The germline CDR1 and CDR2 sequences are SNHLY and FYNNEI. V gave up 7 bases and J gave up 7 bases, with 17 bases separating them. The CDR3 totals 13 residues. The CDR3 protein is CASKGRVLGEQYF. CDR3 in DNA: TGTGCCAGCAAAGGGAGAGTCTTAGGGGAGCAGTACTTC. Full variable domain (rest looked up from reference TRBV2 and TRBJ2-7): EPEVTQTPSHQVTQMGQEVILRCVPISNHLYFYWYRQILGQKVEFLVSFYNNEISEKSEIFDDQFSVERPDGSNFTLKIRSTKLEDSAMYFCASKGRVLGEQYFGPGTRLTVT.

Many counts were recorded for this clone. The chain uses TRBV2 and TRBJ2-2; 7 nucleotides line up with TRBD2. The V gene's germline CDR1 is SNHLY and CDR2 FYNNEI. The CDR3 is 14 residues long. J lost 1 base, V lost 7 bases, and 3 bases had no gene match. The CDR3 sequence: CASNAGVNTGELFF. CDR3 nucleotide sequence: TGTGCCAGCAACGCGGGGGTGAACACCGGGGAGCTGTTTTTT.

This clone was observed a single time. The chain couples TRBV5-1 to TRBJ2-4, with 12 nucleotides matching TRBD2. CDR3 length: 16 amino acids. With V trimmed by 4 bases and J by 0 bases, 2 bases remained unmatched. Looked up from germline, CDR1 is SGHRS and CDR2 is YFSETQ. The chain's CDR3 is CASSPLAGGAKNIQYF. The CDR3 DNA follows: TGCGCCAGCAGCCCACTAGCGGGGGGAGCCAAAAACATTCAGTACTTC.

The chain uses TRBV2 and TRBJ2-1, with D perhaps TRBD2 (7 bases). This CDR3 contains 12 residues. The germline CDR1 and CDR2 sequences are SNHLY and FYNNEI. V lost 5 bases and J lost 9, with 11 bases in between. CDR3 DNA sequence: TGTGCCAGCAGTTTTCGGGGGGCTGAGCAGTTCTTC. Translating it yields CASSFRGAEQFF.

This clone occurred once. The CDR3 region has the DNA TGTGCCAGCAGTCTTATGACAGGGGATCAGCCCCAGCATTTT. Protein product: CASSLMTGDQPQHF. This rearrangement joins TRBV6-5 to TRBJ1-5, with TRBD1 matching 8 bases. Germline trimming cut 5 bases from V and 5 bases from J; bases unmatched to any gene: 5. Germline V gene data show CDR1 as MNHEY and CDR2 as SVGAGI. This CDR3 is 14 amino acids long.

The chain carries TRBV4-1 and TRBJ2-2; 7 nucleotides match TRBD2. Germline CDR1 is MGHRA and CDR2 is YSYEKL. The J segment lost 6 bases and the V segment lost 4 bases, leaving 8 bases of the junction unmatched. This CDR3 is 15 amino acids long. The CDR3, as DNA: TGCGCCAGCAGCCCCGGGGGGTGGGATCCCGGGGAGCTGTTTTTT. Its translation is CASSPGGWDPGELFF.

This rearrangement joins TRBV10-3 to TRBJ2-3; a weak D match, TRBD2 (6 bases). V dropped 5 bases and J dropped 2 bases, with 17 bases sitting between them. CDR1 and CDR2 (germline): ENHRY, SYGVKD. This CDR3 has 16 amino acids. The CDR3: CAISSRSGSPTDTQYF. In DNA form, the CDR3 reads TGTGCCATCAGTTCGAGAAGCGGGTCTCCCACAGATACGCAGTATTTT.

The chain carries TRBV7-2 and TRBJ1-2, with a weak D call TRBD1 (6 bases). Deletions cut 4 bases from V and 8 bases from J, with 17 bases between. Germline lookup yields CDR1 SGHTA and CDR2 FQGNSA. The CDR3 contains 14 residues. The CDR3: CASSSGDRCRGYTF. The CDR3 DNA is TGTGCCAGCAGCTCAGGAGACAGGTGCCGGGGCTACACCTTC.

The DNA of the CDR3 is TGTGTCAGAAGCTCAAGACCGACAGGGGTCAGCAATCAGCCCCAGCATTTT. Encoded protein: CVRSSRPTGVSNQPQHF. The chain links TRBV7-5 to TRBJ1-5; TRBD1 reflects the table's D call only, with no check against the DNA. TRBV7-5 is designated a pseudogene. The CDR3 has 17 residues.

This clone was recorded once. CDR3 sequence reads: CASSGDRVATEAFF. The CDR3 DNA follows: TGTGCCAGCAGCGGAGACAGGGTGGCCACTGAAGCTTTCTTT. This chain links TRBV5-4 with TRBJ1-1, with 7 bases identical to TRBD1. The trim removed 4 bases at V and 4 bases at J, leaving 7 bases unmatched. The CDR3 loop spans 14 amino acids. Germline V gene data show CDR1 as SGHNT and CDR2 as YYREEE (reference sequence).